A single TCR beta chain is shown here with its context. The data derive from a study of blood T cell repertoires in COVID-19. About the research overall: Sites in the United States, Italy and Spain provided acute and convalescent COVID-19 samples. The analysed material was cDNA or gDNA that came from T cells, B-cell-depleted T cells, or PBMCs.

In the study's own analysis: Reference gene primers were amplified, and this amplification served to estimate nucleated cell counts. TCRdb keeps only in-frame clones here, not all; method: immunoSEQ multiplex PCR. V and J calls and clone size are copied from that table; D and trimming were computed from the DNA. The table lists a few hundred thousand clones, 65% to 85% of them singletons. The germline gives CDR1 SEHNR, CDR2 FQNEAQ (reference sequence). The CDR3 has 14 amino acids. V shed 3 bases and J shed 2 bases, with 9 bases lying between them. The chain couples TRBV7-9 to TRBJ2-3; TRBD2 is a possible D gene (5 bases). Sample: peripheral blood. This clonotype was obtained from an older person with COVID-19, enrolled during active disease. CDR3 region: CASSFAGNTDTQYF. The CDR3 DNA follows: TGTGCCAGCAGCTTCGCCGGGAACACAGATACGCAGTATTTT.